The rows below give T cell receptor beta chains drawn from one sample of a study of blood T cell repertoires in COVID-19. Generated by immunoSEQ multiplex PCR, the TCRdb table keeps only in-frame clones and is missing some. There are under 40,000 clones in the sample; 60% to 80% occur only once, and roughly 7.5% lies in the top ten. The sequencing sample was made of peripheral blood. The source of these receptors is a woman aged 60-75 years with acute or convalescent COVID-19. CDR3s include the opening cysteine and the closing phenylalanine or tryptophan.

>TRBV19
CAIRGGVGTNEKLFF
>TRBV5-6
CASSLVAGGNGEQYF
>TRBV6-5
CASSLQGREKLFF
>TRBV7-9
CASSFSGGDKNQPQHF
>TRBV24-1
CATSDSRDRGAYEQYF
>TRBV24-1
CATSRGEGEQYF
>TRBV5-1
CASSLGVAQYGRDIQYF
>TRBV7-9
CASTGQLLRPFF
>TRBV10-3
CAIRQGPYEQYF
>TRBV28
CASEDGGHETQYF
>TRBV12-5
CASGASVGDTEAFF
>TRBV6-5
CASSYSDRVGYEQYF
>TRBV28
CASRLTGGGQPQHF
>TRBV28
CASSLDREEVDTEAFF
>TRBV2
CASSEESGGIYGYTF
>TRBV15
CATSRATGNYGYTF
>TRBV5-1
CASSLETGGGNTIYF
>TRBV18
CASRVVSGEQYF
>TRBV4-1
CASSQSSVGQETQYF
>TRBV9
CASSEEGRTSGPTDTQYF
>TRBV2
CASSLQGGDNEQFF
>TRBV5-1
CASSSEGTTNEKLFF
>TRBV6-1
CASSELQGGTDTQYF
>TRBV11-1
CASSPRTGGNTIYF
>TRBV5-4
CASSRSAAGLNYGYTF
>TRBV6-5
CASSGGAGSPLHF
>TRBV30
CAWRPTPTGASSRGTF
>TRBV3-1/TRBV3-2
CASSLGLAETQYF
>TRBV30
CAWSATGRENIQYF
>TRBV2
CASSKTGTSGEKLFF
>TRBV6-1
CASSEEPGAYEQYF
>TRBV5-1
CASSLGATSPETQYF
>TRBV11-2
CASSFTAGTGSNEQYF
>TRBV5-6
CASSLAPGGNTEAFF